A single sample is the source of the 29 T cell receptor beta chains below, sequenced in a study of control samples from healthy donors and cancer patients. TCRdb's copy holds only in-frame clones and misses some; the assay was immunoSEQ multiplex PCR. The table lists approximately 79,000 clones, approximately 89% of them singletons, with 7.2% in the top ten. The sequencing input was blood. The receptor set was obtained from a man aged 50-59 years in good health.

This clone appeared a single time. This chain connects TRBV5-1 to TRBJ1-1, with D tentatively TRBD1 (5 bases). The CDR3 extends over 13 amino acids. V was trimmed by 2 bases and J by 1 base, leaving 6 bases between them. CDR1 and CDR2 from the germline V gene are SGHRS and YFSETQ. Written as DNA, the CDR3 is TGCGCCAGCAGCTTACAGGCGAACACTGAAGCTTTCTTT. Translation gives CASSLQANTEAFF.

This clone was counted between two and nine times. The chain employs TRBV6-5 and TRBJ2-1; D is unclear. The V gene's germline CDR1 is MNHEY and CDR2 SVGAGI. V lost 5 bases, J lost 6 bases, and 17 bases lay in between. This CDR3 is built from 15 residues. The DNA for the CDR3 is TGTGCCAGCAGTCCCGGACCCGTGATCGTCAATGAGCAGTTCTTC. It yields the protein CASSPGPVIVNEQFF.

The chain recombines TRBV7-2 with TRBJ2-4; 8 nucleotides align to TRBD2. Looked up from germline, CDR1 is SGHTA and CDR2 is FQGNSA. The CDR3 runs 16 residues. With 6 bases clipped from V and 3 bases from J, the junction kept 10 bases outside the gene matches. The CDR3, as DNA: TGTGCCAGCAGTCGCGGGGGGTGGGAGTTCAAAAACATTCAGTACTTC. This encodes CASSRGGWEFKNIQYF.

This clone turned up a few times. The chain joins TRBV14 to TRBJ1-1; a weak D match, TRBD1 (5 bases). Germline-derived CDR1 and CDR2 are SGHDN and FVKESK. V lost 2 bases and J lost 0, with 16 bases in between. CDR3 length equals 17 residues. The CDR3 loop is CASSQPGGGPMNTEAFF. The CDR3 bases are TGTGCCAGCAGCCAACCTGGGGGGGGACCCATGAACACTGAAGCTTTCTTT.

The chain recombines TRBV5-8 with TRBJ2-5; 15 nucleotides match TRBD2. V lost 7 bases and J lost 5; bases outside the gene matches: 6. The CDR3 is 15 residues long. Per the germline V gene, CDR1 is SGHTS and CDR2 is YDEGEE. CDR3 sequence reads: CASGLAGGAFETQYF. The CDR3 DNA follows: TGTGCCAGCGGACTAGCGGGGGGGGCCTTCGAGACCCAGTACTTC.

The chain has TRBV9 and TRBJ1-6; possible D gene TRBD1, 6 bases. V was cut by 4 bases and J by 16 bases, with 21 bases left in between. Germline loops: CDR1 SGDLS, CDR2 YYNGEE. This CDR3 spans 14 amino acids. The DNA for the CDR3 is TGTGCCAGCAGCTCAAACCCTGGAGGGCAGGGGCTCCACTTT. Protein sequence: CASSSNPGGQGLHF.

V gene TRBV7-9 combines with J gene TRBJ2-3; 8 bases map to TRBD2. CDR3 length equals 17 residues. Germline assignment: CDR1 SEHNR and CDR2 FQNEAQ (reference sequence). With 5 bases clipped from V and 2 bases from J, the junction kept 12 bases outside the gene matches. Written as DNA, the CDR3 is TGTGCCAGCAGCCCCCTTATAGCGGGGCCCTCCACAGATACGCAGTATTTT. This translates into CASSPLIAGPSTDTQYF.

The V call is TRBV11-2, the J call TRBJ1-2, with unresolved D. This CDR3 region has 16 residues. V lost 1 base, J lost 2 bases, and 14 bases lay in between. CDR1 and CDR2 (germline): SGHAT, FQNNGV. Written as DNA, the CDR3 is TGTGCCAGCAGCTTAGTATATCGGGGAAACAACTATGGCTACACCTTC. Its protein is CASSLVYRGNNYGYTF.

The chain recombines TRBV5-4 with TRBJ2-7, with a tentative D call TRBD2 (6 bases). Germline CDR1 SGHNT, CDR2 YYREEE (reference sequence). Trimming shortened V by 4 bases and J by 3 bases, and 17 bases separated the two germline ends. The CDR3 has 15 residues. The CDR3 DNA follows: TGTGCCAGCAGCGCTCCCGGGACTGCCAACTACGAGCAGTACTTC. This sequence encodes CASSAPGTANYEQYF.

The V gene is TRBV18, the J gene TRBJ2-3; no clear D gene. The CDR3 sequence is 14 residues long. The V and J ends lost 1 base and 2 bases respectively, with 7 bases between them. The germline V gene encodes CDR1 KGHSH and CDR2 LQKENI. Here the CDR3 reads CASSPQVDTDTQYF. The CDR3 DNA reads as TGTGCCAGCTCACCACAAGTGGACACAGATACGCAGTATTTT.

This chain uses TRBV3-1 (or the pseudogene TRBV3-2) with TRBJ1-4, with a possible D match to TRBD1 (6 bases). V was pared by 4 bases and J by 0 bases, with 18 bases between. This CDR3 comprises 18 residues. Germline V CDR1 and CDR2: LGHDT, YNNKEL (reference sequence). As DNA, the CDR3 is TGTGCCAGCAGCCTAAAGGGGGGCAGATCCTCAACTAATGAAAAACTGTTTTTT. Its protein is CASSLKGGRSSTNEKLFF.

In its sample, this clone was seen once. The chain uses TRBV5-1 and TRBJ1-6, with 10 bases fitting TRBD1. Losses at the gene ends were 1 base for V and 6 bases for J; bases not matched to a gene: 13. The CDR3 consists of 19 residues. Germline lookup yields CDR1 SGHRS and CDR2 YFSETQ. The CDR3 sequence: CASSLRGVSGTGVNSPLHF. The CDR3 DNA sequence: TGCGCCAGCAGCTTGAGAGGCGTATCCGGGACAGGGGTTAATTCACCCCTCCACTTT.

This clone is a singleton in its sample. V and J are TRBV19 and TRBJ1-2; the D gene is possibly TRBD1 (5 bases). V shed 1 base and J shed 3 bases, with 9 bases lying between them. The germline CDR1 and CDR2 sequences are LNHDA and SQIVND (reference sequence). CDR3 length: 14 residues. CDR3 amino acids: CASSIGGAYYGYTF. The CDR3 DNA sequence: TGTGCCAGTAGTATAGGCGGGGCCTACTATGGCTACACCTTC.

This clone was detected only once. The chain couples TRBV29-1 to TRBJ1-2; D is possibly TRBD1 (5 bases). The CDR3 covers 14 residues. CDR1 and CDR2 from the germline V gene are SQVTM and ANQGSEA. The V end lost 6 bases, the J end lost 3 bases, and 17 bases lay between the germline ends. This chain's CDR3 is CSVTNRQGDYGYTF. CDR3 nucleotide sequence: TGCAGCGTGACCAACCGGCAGGGAGACTATGGCTACACCTTC. Using reference TRBV29-1 and TRBJ1-2 for the parts outside the CDR3, the full variable domain is SAVISQKPSRDICQRGTSLTIQCQVDSQVTMMFWYRQQPGQSLTLIATANQGSEATYESGFVIDKFPISRPNLTFSTLTVSNMSPEDSSIYLCSVTNRQGDYGYTFGSGTRLTVV.

The chain couples TRBV3-1 (or the pseudogene TRBV3-2) to TRBJ1-4; D unresolved. CDR3 length equals 16 residues. Trimming took 4 bases from V and 8 from J, leaving 20 bases between them. The germline gives CDR1 LGHDT, CDR2 YNNKEL (reference sequence). The CDR3, as DNA: TGTGCCAGCAGCCTATTAAGACCCAGGCACTCCGAAAAACTGTTTTTT. Amino acids: CASSLLRPRHSEKLFF.

The V gene is TRBV29-1, the J gene TRBJ1-2, with D uncertain. Trimming left V 7 bases short and J 7 bases short, with 19 bases between. Germline assignment: CDR1 SQVTM and CDR2 ANQGSEA. The CDR3 extends over 13 amino acids. The CDR3 is CSGLLSGGSGYTF. In nucleotides, the CDR3 is TGCAGCGGTCTTCTCTCAGGAGGGAGTGGCTACACCTTC.

This clone has just one count. The chain combines TRBV27 with TRBJ2-7, with D possibly TRBD1 on 6 matching bases. The V gene lost 7 bases and the J gene lost 3 bases, with 19 bases spanning the gap. Per the germline V gene, CDR1 is MNHEY and CDR2 is SMNVEV (reference sequence). The CDR3 is 15 amino acids. This CDR3 reads CASTLFPGQDYEQYF. The DNA of the CDR3 is TGTGCCAGCACCTTATTCCCGGGACAAGACTACGAGCAGTACTTC.

This rearrangement joins TRBV5-1 to TRBJ1-3, with D unresolved. The CDR3 has 17 amino acids. The germline V and J ends were trimmed by 2 bases and 0 bases, with 15 bases remaining between them. Germline V lookup: CDR1 SGHRS, CDR2 YFSETQ. The CDR3 loop is CASSFGKPGRSGNTIYF. DNA for the CDR3: TGCGCCAGCAGCTTTGGGAAGCCCGGCCGCTCTGGAAACACCATATATTTT.

The genes are TRBV11-1 and TRBJ2-5; either TRBD1 or TRBD2 may supply D (5 bases each). The CDR3 is 14 amino acids. Looked up from germline, CDR1 is SGHAT and CDR2 is FQDESV (reference sequence). The V end was cut by 5 bases, the J end by 3 bases, with 13 bases between. CDR3 sequence (DNA): TGTGCCAGCAGCCACCGGGACGGAAAAGAGACCCAGTACTTC. Translation gives CASSHRDGKETQYF.

This chain joins TRBV11-2 and TRBJ1-4, with D possibly TRBD1 on 6 matching bases. This CDR3 has 15 amino acids. Germline V gene lookup returns CDR1 SGHAT and CDR2 FQNNGV. Deletions cut 4 bases from V and 0 bases from J, with 9 bases between. CDR3 sequence: CASSSKGATNEKLFF. CDR3 DNA: TGTGCCAGCAGCTCGAAGGGGGCAACTAATGAAAAACTGTTTTTT.

This clone has a single count. The rearrangement joins TRBV7-2 to TRBJ1-1; D remains ambiguous. The germline V and J ends were trimmed by 1 base and 1 base, with 13 bases remaining between them. This CDR3 contains 16 residues. Germline CDR1 reads SGHTA; CDR2 reads FQGNSA. The CDR3 DNA reads as TGTGCCAGCAGCTTAGAACAGAGCTCATGGAACACTGAAGCTTTCTTT. This gives the protein CASSLEQSSWNTEAFF.

This clone is labeled as medium-sized. CDR3 region: CASSEGRGRDSGNTIYF. CDR3 DNA sequence: TGTGCCAGCAGTGAGGGCAGGGGTCGGGACTCTGGAAACACCATATATTTT. The rearrangement uses TRBV2 and TRBJ1-3, with D possibly being TRBD1 (6 bases). The germline V and J ends were trimmed by 3 bases and 0 bases, with 15 bases remaining between them. The germline V gene has CDR1 SNHLY and CDR2 FYNNEI. The CDR3 contains 17 residues.

A few counts support this clone. The J gene is TRBJ1-4, the V gene TRBV5-6; D might be TRBD1 (5 bases). V lost 3 bases and J lost 7, with 13 bases in between. CDR1 SGHDT and CDR2 YYEEEE come from the germline V gene. The CDR3 covers 14 residues. The CDR3 sequence is CASSSGPLLEKLFF. The DNA of the CDR3 is TGTGCCAGCAGCTCGGGGCCCTTACTTGAAAAACTGTTTTTT. Full variable domain (rest looked up from reference TRBV5-6 and TRBJ1-4): DAGVTQSPTHLIKTRGQQVTLRCSPKSGHDTVSWYQQALGQGPQFIFQYYEEEERQRGNFPDRFSGHQFPNYSSELNVNALLLGDSALYLCASSSGPLLEKLFFGSGTQLSVL.

The rearrangement links TRBV2 to TRBJ2-5; unclear D gene. Trimming cost V 3 bases and J 1 base, with 6 bases left between them. This CDR3 has 13 amino acids. Germline CDR1 and CDR2: SNHLY and FYNNEI. The CDR3 here is CASSEGLQETQYF. The CDR3 DNA follows: TGTGCCAGCAGTGAGGGCCTCCAAGAGACCCAGTACTTC. Together with reference TRBV2 and TRBJ2-5, the CDR3 gives the full variable domain: EPEVTQTPSHQVTQMGQEVILRCVPISNHLYFYWYRQILGQKVEFLVSFYNNEISEKSEIFDDQFSVERPDGSNFTLKIRSTKLEDSAMYFCASSEGLQETQYFGPGTRLLVL.

The V and J genes are TRBV18 and TRBJ2-2; D possibly corresponds to TRBD1 (6 bases). This CDR3 is built from 14 residues. V dropped 4 bases and J dropped 2 bases, with 8 bases sitting between them. The germline V gene has CDR1 KGHSH and CDR2 LQKENI. The DNA for the CDR3 is TGTGCCAGCTCACTCGGGACAAACACCGGGGAGCTGTTTTTT. Translated, it gives CASSLGTNTGELFF.

This chain connects TRBV19 to TRBJ1-2; 9 bases are shared with TRBD1. Trimming took 1 base from V and 5 from J; bases not matched to a gene: 2. The CDR3 covers 14 residues. The germline gives CDR1 LNHDA, CDR2 SQIVND (reference sequence). The CDR3 DNA follows: TGTGCCAGTAGTATAGGGACAGGGGAATATGGCTACACCTTC. Protein product: CASSIGTGEYGYTF.

This sequence joins TRBV6-5 and TRBJ2-2; no firm D call. The V end lost 5 bases, the J end lost 2 bases, and 9 bases lay between the germline ends. This CDR3 contains 14 residues. Germline loops: CDR1 MNHEY, CDR2 SVGAGI. In DNA form, the CDR3 reads TGTGCCAGCAGTCCCCTTGTTAACACCGGGGAGCTGTTTTTT. Amino acids: CASSPLVNTGELFF.

The chain links TRBV7-9 to TRBJ1-4; 7 bases match TRBD1. CDR3 length: 15 residues. Germline values: CDR1 SEHNR, CDR2 FQNEAQ (reference sequence). The trim removed 1 base at V and 8 bases at J, leaving 7 bases unmatched. CDR3 residues: CASSLDDREGEKLFF. The CDR3 DNA reads as TGTGCCAGCAGCTTAGATGACAGGGAAGGGGAAAAACTGTTTTTT. The full variable domain, rest sourced from reference TRBV7-9 and TRBJ1-4, is DTGVSQNPRHKITKRGQNVTFRCDPISEHNRLYWYRQTLGQGPEFLTYFQNEAQLEKSRLLSDRFSAERPKGSFSTLEIQRTEQGDSAMYLCASSLDDREGEKLFFGSGTQLSVL.

V and J are TRBV5-1 and TRBJ2-7, with D perhaps TRBD1 (5 bases). Germline V gene sequence: CDR1 SGHRS, CDR2 YFSETQ. The CDR3 is 13 residues long. V was shortened by 2 bases and J by 4 bases, with 10 bases between the two germline ends. The CDR3 DNA is TGCGCCAGCAGCTTCAGTGGGGCTTACGAGCAGTACTTC. It codes for CASSFSGAYEQYF.